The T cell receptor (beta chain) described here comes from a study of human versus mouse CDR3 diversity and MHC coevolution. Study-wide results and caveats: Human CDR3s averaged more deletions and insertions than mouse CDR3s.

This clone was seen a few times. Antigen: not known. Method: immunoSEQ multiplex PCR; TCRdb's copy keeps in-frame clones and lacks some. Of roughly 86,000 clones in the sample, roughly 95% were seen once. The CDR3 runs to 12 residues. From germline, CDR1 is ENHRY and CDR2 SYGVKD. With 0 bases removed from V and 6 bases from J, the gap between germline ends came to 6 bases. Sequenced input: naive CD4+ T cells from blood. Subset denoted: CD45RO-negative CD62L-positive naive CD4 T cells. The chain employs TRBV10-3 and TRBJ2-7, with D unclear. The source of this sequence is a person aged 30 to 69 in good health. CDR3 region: CAISESGAEQYF. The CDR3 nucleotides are TGTGCCATCAGTGAGTCAGGAGCCGAGCAGTACTTC.